This record covers a single T cell receptor (beta chain). Its antigen is not known. This entry is derived from a study of cytomegalovirus exposure and HLA in healthy donors. Overall study context: Drawn from HLA-typed donors, 65 million to 100 million unique TCRs were held in an early data release.

General observations from the study: Analyzed later, most CMV-associated TCR beta chains appeared HLA-restricted. Per a prior analysis, the majority of TCR beta V segments were productive roughly 87% or roughly 30% of the time. Through in vitro validation, three CMV-associated chains were shown to be specific for CMV antigens.

Amplification used 60 Vbeta primers and 13 Jbeta primers. Clones were sequenced by immunoSEQ multiplex PCR, and TCRdb holds only the in-frame ones, with some missing. The sample has 90,000 to 130,000 clones, over 60% seen once. This clonotype originated in a woman in her 30s in good health and CMV-seronegative. Sequencing was done on a sample of PBMCs.

The CDR3 reads CARRYGYTF. The CDR3 DNA follows: TGTGCCAGGCGCTATGGCTACACCTTC. This chain uses TRBV2 with TRBJ1-2, with unresolved D. Deletions cut 9 bases from V and 4 bases from J, with 3 bases between. The CDR3 runs 9 residues. Germline loops: CDR1 SNHLY, CDR2 FYNNEI.